Here is one T cell receptor (beta chain) with its context. The sample originates from a study of blood T cell repertoires in COVID-19. For the study at large: Donors in the United States, Italy and Spain gave samples during acute or convalescent COVID-19. PBMCs, B-cell-depleted T cells, or T cells provided the cDNA or gDNA that made up the material.

The CDR3 contains 14 residues. Germline-derived CDR1 and CDR2 are SEHNR and FQNEAQ (reference sequence). V dropped 3 bases and J dropped 5; count of bases not matched to a gene: 4. Per the authors' pipeline: Researchers report that nucleated cell counts were estimated from reference gene primer amplification. The table came from immunoSEQ multiplex PCR; TCRdb's copy has only in-frame clones and leaves some out. That table furnishes V, J and clone size, whereas the DNA furnished D and trimming. The table records 290,000 or so clones, approximately 90% of them present only once. Seattle's enrolled individuals joined amid active infection and were then monitored longitudinally.

V is TRBV7-9 and J is TRBJ1-5; 7 bases are a match to TRBD1. Sample: peripheral blood. This sequence originates from a woman in her thirties with COVID-19, enrolled during active disease. CDR3 sequence (DNA): TGTGCCAGCAGCTTCGGACAGGAGGATCAGCCCCAGCATTTT. Amino acids: CASSFGQEDQPQHF.